Described below is a single T cell receptor (beta chain) sequence and its context. What it binds is unknown. These data are taken from a study of Ad26.COV2.S vaccination and SARS-CoV-2 variants. Study background: Donor got 5x10^10 or 1x10^11 viral particles of Ad26.COV2.S. The study, taken as a whole, reports: Vaccinated and placebo-treated recipients had similar non-spike TCR breadth.

Measured with immunoSEQ multiplex PCR; TCRdb has only the in-frame clones, and not every one. This sample has roughly 320,000 clones, with 86% found just once. The treatment denotes: roughly 18 received Ad26.COV2.S at low or high dose, single or two shots; several received placebo; per-sample allocation not given. The samples were gathered on day 63 after the first injection of vaccine or placebo. As its vector, the vaccine had Ad26, which expressed Wuhan-strain SARS-CoV-2 spike. The source material was peripheral blood, sampled in a trial of Ad26.COV2.S vaccine versus placebo. The source is a person between 18 and 65 years old who received the Ad26.COV2.S COVID-19 vaccine or a placebo.

The CDR3 spells CASSVGTGIDEAFF. CDR3 DNA sequence: TGTGCCAGCAGCGTAGGGACAGGGATTGATGAAGCTTTCTTT. The chain uses TRBV9 and TRBJ1-1; 8 bases are a match to TRBD1. Losses at the gene ends were 0 bases for V and 7 bases for J; bases not matched to a gene: 5. The CDR3 covers 14 residues. The germline V gene has CDR1 SGDLS and CDR2 YYNGEE.